A single sample is the source of the 12 T cell receptor beta chains below, sequenced in a study of control samples from healthy donors and cancer patients. The table came from immunoSEQ multiplex PCR; TCRdb's copy has only in-frame clones and leaves some out. Here the sample spans around 120,000 clones, more than 70% being singletons. Sequencing was carried out using blood. The receptors derive from a man aged 55 to 69 in good health.

The rearrangement links TRBV28 to TRBJ2-3, with 9 bases that match TRBD1. This CDR3 has 15 amino acids. After removal of 6 bases from V and 3 bases from J, the junction contained 7 bases not matched to a gene. Germline V lookup: CDR1 MDHEN, CDR2 SYDVKM. The CDR3 DNA sequence: TGTGCCAGCAGCGGTACAGGGGGCGCGACAGATACGCAGTATTTT. This codes for CASSGTGGATDTQYF.

This clone was seen only once. The chain couples TRBV7-2 to TRBJ2-3; D call uncertain. The ends were cut back, 1 base at V and 6 bases at J, with 8 bases in the middle. There are 13 residues in the CDR3. Germline lookup yields CDR1 SGHTA and CDR2 FQGNSA. CDR3 in DNA: TGTGCCAGCAGCTTAGGCCACTATGATACGCAGTATTTT. Its protein is CASSLGHYDTQYF.

This clone has a handful of counts. This chain uses TRBV18 with TRBJ2-7; D may correspond to TRBD1 or TRBD2 (6 bases each). With 1 base removed from V and 2 bases from J, the gap between germline ends came to 9 bases. This CDR3 is built from 14 residues. Germline CDR1 and CDR2: KGHSH and LQKENI. The CDR3 loop reads CASSPRGAPYEQYF. The CDR3 region has the DNA TGTGCCAGCTCACCACGGGGGGCCCCCTACGAGCAGTACTTC.

This chain connects TRBV7-9 to TRBJ2-7, with D unclear. CDR1 is SEHNR, CDR2 FQNEAQ, per germline (reference sequence). There are 13 residues in the CDR3. The ends were cut back, 4 bases at V and 3 bases at J, with 10 bases in the middle. The CDR3: CASSSPIYYEQYF. Written as DNA, the CDR3 is TGTGCCAGCAGCTCACCGATATACTACGAGCAGTACTTC.

This chain connects TRBV5-6 to TRBJ1-5; no definite D call. In germline, CDR1 is SGHDT, CDR2 YYEEEE. Trimming removed 3 bases from V and 7 bases from J, with 14 bases in between. The CDR3 length is 14 residues. CDR3 protein: CASSSPTNGQPQHF. CDR3 nucleotide sequence: TGTGCCAGCAGCTCTCCCACGAATGGACAGCCCCAGCATTTT.

The V and J genes are TRBV10-3 and TRBJ2-3; D call uncertain. The CDR3 length is 14 residues. Germline V CDR1 and CDR2: ENHRY, SYGVKD. The V and J ends lost 6 bases and 6 bases respectively, with 16 bases between them. CDR3 region: CAISQAWQWDTQYF. As DNA, the CDR3 is TGTGCCATCAGCCAGGCGTGGCAATGGGATACGCAGTATTTT.

The V gene is TRBV3-1 (or the pseudogene TRBV3-2), the J gene TRBJ1-6; a possible D gene is TRBD1 (5 bases). V was cut by 4 bases and J by 10 bases, with 17 bases left in between. Germline-derived CDR1 and CDR2 are LGHDT and YNNKEL (reference sequence). This CDR3 has 15 amino acids. Written as DNA, the CDR3 is TGTGCCAGCAGCCGGTTGCGGCAGGGAGGATCACCCCTCCACTTT. Its protein is CASSRLRQGGSPLHF.

On this clone: Additional DNA sequences in this sample encode the identical CDR3. The V gene is TRBV7-2, the J gene TRBJ1-2; D call uncertain. The germline gives CDR1 SGHTA, CDR2 FQGNSA. The CDR3 runs 15 residues. V was clipped by 0 bases and J by 0 bases, with 8 bases between them. DNA of the CDR3: TGTGCCAGCAGCTTAGCTTCCGGTGCTAACTATGGCTACACCTTC. Residues: CASSLASGANYGYTF.

This chain uses TRBV28 with TRBJ1-2; the match to TRBD1 covers 7 bases. This CDR3 contains 13 residues. The junction had 5 bases not matched to a gene; V was cut back by 6 bases and J by 4 bases. CDR1 is MDHEN and CDR2 is SYDVKM in the germline V gene. The chain's CDR3 is CASRTGTFYGYTF. The CDR3 DNA reads as TGTGCCAGCAGGACAGGGACTTTCTATGGCTACACCTTC.

This clone was detected once. The V call is TRBV28, the J call TRBJ1-2; D gene unclear. The CDR3 has 15 residues. V lost 3 bases to trimming and J lost 8 bases, with 19 bases between them. Per the germline V gene, CDR1 is MDHEN and CDR2 is SYDVKM. DNA for the CDR3: TGTGCCAGCAGTTTCCCCACCCGTCCCCTGTGGGGCTACACCTTC. Translating it yields CASSFPTRPLWGYTF.

Only one count was recorded for this clone. The V gene is TRBV12-3 or TRBV12-4, the J gene TRBJ2-7; D is possibly TRBD2 (6 bases). The ends were cut back, 3 bases at V and 5 bases at J, with 8 bases in the middle. This CDR3 spans 12 amino acids. CDR3 protein: CASSFREHEQYF. The DNA of the CDR3 is TGTGCCAGCAGTTTTCGGGAGCACGAGCAGTACTTC.

This clone was seen a handful of times. This chain joins TRBV28 and TRBJ1-2; D call uncertain. The V end lost 2 bases, the J end lost 6 bases, and 1 base lay between the germline ends. The CDR3 runs to 10 residues. Germline V lookup: CDR1 MDHEN, CDR2 SYDVKM. CDR3 sequence: CASSLDGYTF. In DNA, the CDR3 is TGTGCCAGCAGTTTAGATGGCTACACCTTC.